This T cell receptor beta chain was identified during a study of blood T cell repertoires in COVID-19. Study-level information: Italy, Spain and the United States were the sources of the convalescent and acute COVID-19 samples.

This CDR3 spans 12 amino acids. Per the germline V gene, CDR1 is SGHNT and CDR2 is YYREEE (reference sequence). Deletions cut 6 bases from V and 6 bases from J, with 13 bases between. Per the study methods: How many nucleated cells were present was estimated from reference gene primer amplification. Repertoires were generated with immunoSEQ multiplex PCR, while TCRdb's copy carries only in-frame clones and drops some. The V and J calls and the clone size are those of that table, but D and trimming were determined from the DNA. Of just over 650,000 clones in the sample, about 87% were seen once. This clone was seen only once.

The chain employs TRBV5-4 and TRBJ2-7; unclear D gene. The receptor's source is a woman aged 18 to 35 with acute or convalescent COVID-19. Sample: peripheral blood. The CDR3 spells CASTFDRGEQYF. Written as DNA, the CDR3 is TGTGCCAGCACCTTCGATCGCGGCGAGCAGTACTTC.